What follows are 12 T cell receptor beta chains derived from one specimen sequenced in a study of beta chain features in type 1 diabetes listed by TCRdb under 2018. Libraries came from the immunoSEQ multiplex PCR assay. The High Capacity cDNA Reverse Transcription Kit was used to reverse transcribe all of the isolated RNA, meaning that expressed TCRB transcripts were what got sequenced. Held by TCRdb, this immuneACCESS table contains in-frame sequences only and omits some clones. Under half of the omission traces to an unresolved V gene where checked; the cause of the rest is unknown. In this sample the table shows a few hundred thousand clones, 25% to 30% of which occur a single time. The ten largest clones take up 3% to 4% of the sample. Sequencing was performed on central memory CD4+ T cells from blood. Receptors were obtained from a man younger than 45 in good health.

Only a few counts were recorded for this clone. The rearrangement uses TRBV29-1 and TRBJ1-1; TRBD1 might be the D (5 bases). V gave up 4 bases and J gave up 1 base, with 10 bases separating them. Germline CDR1 reads SQVTM; CDR2 reads ANQGSEA. The CDR3 extends over 13 amino acids. The CDR3 DNA is TGCAGCGTTGCGAGGACACCGAACACTGAAGCTTTCTTT. Translating it yields CSVARTPNTEAFF. The whole variable domain, filled in from reference TRBV29-1 and TRBJ1-1, reads SAVISQKPSRDICQRGTSLTIQCQVDSQVTMMFWYRQQPGQSLTLIATANQGSEATYESGFVIDKFPISRPNLTFSTLTVSNMSPEDSSIYLCSVARTPNTEAFFGQGTRLTVV.

On this clone: Other DNA sequences from this sample encode an identical CDR3 as well. The chain recombines TRBV29-1 with TRBJ1-2; 7 bases line up with TRBD1. Trimming cost V 6 bases and J 0 bases; bases outside gene matches: 1. CDR1 and CDR2 (germline): SQVTM, ANQGSEA. There are 12 residues in the CDR3. CDR3 amino acids: CSVGQTNYGYTF. The CDR3 bases are TGCAGCGTGGGACAGACTAACTATGGCTACACCTTC. Supplemented by reference TRBV29-1 and TRBJ1-2, the full variable domain reads SAVISQKPSRDICQRGTSLTIQCQVDSQVTMMFWYRQQPGQSLTLIATANQGSEATYESGFVIDKFPISRPNLTFSTLTVSNMSPEDSSIYLCSVGQTNYGYTFGSGTRLTVV.

V is TRBV6-5 and J is TRBJ2-7; TRBD2 might be the D (5 bases). The V and J ends lost 0 bases and 5 bases respectively, with 14 bases between them. This CDR3 has 15 amino acids. Germline V gene data show CDR1 as MNHEY and CDR2 as SVGAGI. The CDR3 DNA sequence: TGTGCCAGCAGTTACTCGTCCCTCGGGATAAACGAGCAGTACTTC. Translated: CASSYSSLGINEQYF.

This clone was found a few times. The CDR3 bases are TGCAGCGTTTTTGCGTCCTACGAGCAGTACTTC. Protein: CSVFASYEQYF. The chain couples TRBV29-1 to TRBJ2-7; unclear D gene. The germline gives CDR1 SQVTM, CDR2 ANQGSEA. The length of the CDR3 is 11 residues. V lost 5 bases to trimming and J lost 1 base, with 6 bases between them.

This clone was observed many times. The chain couples TRBV11-2 to TRBJ2-7; the D is unclear. There are 12 residues in the CDR3. The germline V gene has CDR1 SGHAT and CDR2 FQNNGV. Trimming took off 1 base at V and 7 bases at J, with 8 bases between the two ends. Written as DNA, the CDR3 is TGTGCCAGCAGCTTAGGTACCGGAGAGCAGTACTTC. Translated: CASSLGTGEQYF.

The chain couples TRBV5-6 to TRBJ2-5; weak D call: TRBD2 (6 bases). V was clipped by 5 bases and J by 2 bases, with 10 bases between them. The CDR3 spans 13 residues. Germline lookup yields CDR1 SGHDT and CDR2 YYEEEE. CDR3 in amino acids: CASSSEGQETQYF. The CDR3 DNA follows: TGTGCCAGCAGTTCGGAGGGGCAAGAGACCCAGTACTTC.

V usage is TRBV30 and J usage is TRBJ2-2; D uncertain. The CDR3 loop spans 13 amino acids. Germline CDR1 and CDR2: GTSNPN and SVGIG (reference sequence). V gave up 4 bases and J gave up 7 bases, with 13 bases separating them. The CDR3 loop reads CAWKLLGSGELFF. For the CDR3, the DNA is TGTGCCTGGAAGCTCCTAGGAAGCGGGGAGCTGTTTTTT. Together with reference TRBV30 and TRBJ2-2, the CDR3 gives the full variable domain: SQTIHQWPATLVQPVGSPLSLECTVEGTSNPNLYWYRQAAGRGLQLLFYSVGIGQISSEVPQNLSASRPQDRQFILSSKKLLLSDSGFYLCAWKLLGSGELFFGEGSRLTVL.

The V gene is TRBV11-2, the J gene TRBJ1-1; no clear D. Germline V gene sequence: CDR1 SGHAT, CDR2 FQNNGV. The CDR3 sequence is 12 residues long. V lost 2 bases to trimming and J lost 8 bases, with 9 bases between them. The CDR3 DNA reads as TGTGCCAGCAGCTTACGGCTGAACGAAGCTTTCTTT. Protein sequence: CASSLRLNEAFF.

CDR3 protein: CASSRRDRVYGYTF. CDR3 DNA sequence: TGTGCCAGCAGCCGAAGGGACAGGGTCTATGGCTACACCTTC. The chain joins TRBV16 to TRBJ1-2; 9 bases align to TRBD1. CDR1 is KGHSY and CDR2 is FQNENV in the germline V gene. The CDR3 contains 14 residues. The V gene end was trimmed by 4 bases and the J gene end by 4 bases; junction bases not matched to a gene: 4.

A few counts support this clone. This chain joins TRBV6-6 and TRBJ2-2; possible D gene TRBD2, 7 bases. CDR1 and CDR2 (germline): MNHNY, SVGAGI (reference sequence). V was clipped by 4 bases and J by 8 bases, with 17 bases between them. CDR3 size: 15 residues. CDR3 nucleotide sequence: TGTGCCAGCAGTTCCAGGGGAGGGGCCGGAGGGGAGCTGTTTTTT. Translated, it gives CASSSRGGAGGELFF.

In its sample, this clone was seen a few times. The chain employs TRBV15 and TRBJ1-2; no clear D. V was shortened by 6 bases and J by 8 bases, with 13 bases between the two germline ends. The germline CDR1 and CDR2 sequences are LNHNV and YYDKDF (reference sequence). The CDR3 sequence is 12 residues long. The CDR3 loop is CATSHEQLGYTF. In DNA form, the CDR3 reads TGTGCCACCAGTCACGAACAACTCGGCTACACCTTC. The variable domain in full, completed from reference TRBV15 and TRBJ1-2, reads DAMVIQNPRYQVTQFGKPVTLSCSQTLNHNVMYWYQQKSSQAPKLLFHYYDKDFNNEADTPDNFQSRRPNTSFCFLDIRSPGLGDTAMYLCATSHEQLGYTFGSGTRLTVV.

The DNA of the CDR3 is TGCGCCAGCAGGCAGGGCCAAGAGACCCAGTACTTC. Amino acid sequence: CASRQGQETQYF. V usage is TRBV5-1 and J usage is TRBJ2-5, with TRBD1 as a possible D gene (5 bases). Germline V gene sequence: CDR1 SGHRS, CDR2 YFSETQ. Deletions cut 5 bases from V and 1 base from J, with 6 bases between. The CDR3 runs to 12 residues. Complete variable domain (other parts from reference TRBV5-1 and TRBJ2-5): KAGVTQTPRYLIKTRGQQVTLSCSPISGHRSVSWYQQTPGQGLQFLFEYFSETQRNKGNFPGRFSGRQFSNSRSEMNVSTLELGDSALYLCASRQGQETQYFGPGTRLLVL.